This T cell receptor beta chain was recorded in a study of T cell responses to AZD1222 COVID-19 vaccine. Findings and caveats of the study: Among spike-specific TCRs, nearly half reportedly target unmutated variant regions.

The germline V and J ends were trimmed by 7 bases and 2 bases, with 14 bases remaining between them. The CDR3 sequence is 14 residues long. Germline V gene sequence: CDR1 MNHEY, CDR2 SVGAGI. Clones were read by immunoSEQ multiplex PCR, and TCRdb kept only the in-frame ones, dropping some. This table holds approximately 150,000 clones, 85% to 95% found once. This clone was observed once. Its antigen remains unidentified. The sequence derives from an adult in good health. V usage is TRBV6-5 and J usage is TRBJ1-1; D is perhaps TRBD1 (6 bases). This material consisted of peripheral blood, taken on day 0 of AZD1222 vaccination. In DNA form, the CDR3 reads TGTGCCAGCAACTTCTGGGGGCCAAACACTGAAGCTTTCTTT. Translating it yields CASNFWGPNTEAFF.